The TCR beta chain under discussion was sequenced for a study of control samples from healthy donors and cancer patients. Here immunoSEQ multiplex PCR was the method, and the copy in TCRdb shows in-frame clones only, minus some. The sample carries approximately 140,000 clones, 93% recorded once. The TCR comes from a man aged 18 to 30 in good health. The sample was blood.

This chain's CDR3 is CASSESDYGYTF. CDR3 bases: TGCGCCAGCAGTGAGTCGGACTATGGCTACACCTTC. This chain links TRBV10-2 with TRBJ1-2; no clear D gene. This CDR3 has 12 residues. Germline CDR1 reads WSHSY; CDR2 reads SAAADI. Trimming removed 0 bases at V and 3 bases at J, with 2 bases between.